Below, 30 T cell receptor beta chains from the same sample are listed, as sequenced in a study of long-term antiretroviral therapy in people with HIV. Runs used v3.0 of the immunoSEQ assay and were done at survey level. Here immunoSEQ multiplex PCR was the method, and the copy in TCRdb shows in-frame clones only, minus some. The sample lists 28,000 or so clones, over 75% occurring once. The source material was unsorted PBMCs, sampled 0.5 years after starting antiretroviral therapy. Every receptor here comes from a woman aged 18-29 years with HIV.

The V and J genes are TRBV5-4 and TRBJ2-3; 7 positions match TRBD2. CDR3 length: 14 amino acids. The J segment lost 0 bases and the V segment lost 7 bases, leaving 5 bases of the junction unmatched. CDR1 SGHNT and CDR2 YYREEE come from the germline V gene (reference sequence). This CDR3 reads CASSIAGSTDTQYF. Written as DNA, the CDR3 is TGTGCCAGCTCCATAGCGGGCAGCACAGATACGCAGTATTTT.

Points on this clone: The sample has other DNA sequences that encode this CDR3 too. The chain combines TRBV5-1 with TRBJ2-3; no reliable D call. The CDR3 loop spans 15 amino acids. CDR1 and CDR2 from the germline V gene are SGHRS and YFSETQ. Trimming shortened V by 0 bases and J by 0 bases, and 8 bases separated the two germline ends. CDR3 amino acids: CASSLERTSTDTQYF. DNA of the CDR3: TGCGCCAGCAGCTTGGAGCGAACCAGCACAGATACGCAGTATTTT.

V and J are TRBV9 and TRBJ2-1; D unresolved. Germline CDR1 reads SGDLS; CDR2 reads YYNGEE. The CDR3 covers 13 residues. V lost 4 bases, J lost 5 bases, and 10 bases lay in between. CDR3 region: CASSYHYDNEQFF. DNA for the CDR3: TGTGCCAGCAGCTACCACTATGACAATGAGCAGTTCTTC.

V is TRBV5-1 and J is TRBJ2-2; 7 positions agree with TRBD2. The CDR3 loop spans 17 amino acids. V shed 3 bases and J 0 bases; nucleotides not matched to a gene: 8. The germline V gene encodes CDR1 SGHRS and CDR2 YFSETQ. In nucleotides, the CDR3 is TGCGCCAGCAGCTCGAAACTAGCGAGATCGAACACCGGGGAGCTGTTTTTT. Its protein product is CASSSKLARSNTGELFF.

The chain recombines TRBV19 with TRBJ1-1, with D possibly being TRBD1 (6 bases). Germline CDR1 reads LNHDA; CDR2 reads SQIVND (reference sequence). V was shortened by 8 bases and J by 1 base, with 14 bases between the two germline ends. The CDR3 loop spans 14 amino acids. CDR3 in DNA: TGTGCCAGTGGTGGGGGGGCCAGGAACACTGAAGCTTTCTTT. Translated: CASGGGARNTEAFF.

This chain uses TRBV14 with TRBJ2-2; 7 nucleotides match TRBD1. The CDR3 loop spans 18 amino acids. V trimming: 0 bases; J trimming: 11 bases; junction bases outside the gene matches: 18. Germline V gene sequence: CDR1 SGHDN, CDR2 FVKESK. The CDR3 coding sequence is TGTGCCAGCAGCCAAGATCCCCCCGACCCAGCCCCAGGGGGAGAGCTGTTTTTT. This sequence encodes CASSQDPPDPAPGGELFF.

The chain combines TRBV18 with TRBJ2-7; 8 nucleotides agree with TRBD1. The CDR3 length is 18 residues. Looked up from germline, CDR1 is KGHSH and CDR2 is LQKENI. The junction had 16 bases not matched to a gene; V was cut back by 3 bases and J by 3 bases. The CDR3 bases are TGTGCCAGCTCACCGAACAACCGGGACAGGACCACACGCTACGAGCAGTACTTC. It codes for CASSPNNRDRTTRYEQYF.

The rearrangement uses TRBV7-9 and TRBJ2-7; the match to TRBD1 covers 8 bases. V trimming: 1 base; J trimming: 1 base; junction bases outside the gene matches: 9. CDR3 size: 17 residues. The germline CDR1 and CDR2 sequences are SEHNR and FQNEAQ (reference sequence). CDR3 nucleotide sequence: TGTGCCAGCAGCTTAGTGCTCGGACAGGGTAGATCCTACGAGCAGTACTTC. As protein: CASSLVLGQGRSYEQYF.

This chain uses TRBV13 with TRBJ1-1; D may be TRBD1 (6 bases). This CDR3 contains 14 residues. V dropped 1 base and J dropped 1 base, with 7 bases sitting between them. Per germline, CDR1 PRHDT and CDR2 FYEKMQ (reference sequence). CDR3 DNA sequence: TGTGCCAGCAGCTTAGACAGGGAGAACACTGAAGCTTTCTTT. Translation: CASSLDRENTEAFF.

The V gene is TRBV6-4, the J gene TRBJ2-4, with D hard to call. Germline CDR1 MRHNA, CDR2 SNTAGT. V was shortened by 2 bases and J by 7 bases, with 9 bases between the two germline ends. The CDR3 has 13 amino acids. As DNA, the CDR3 is TGTGCCAGCAGTGACGCCCACGGGAACATTCAGTACTTC. Protein product: CASSDAHGNIQYF.

The V and J genes are TRBV7-2 and TRBJ2-7; 11 bases agree with TRBD1. Trimming took 4 bases from V and 6 from J; bases not matched to a gene: 5. Germline V gives CDR1 SGHTA, CDR2 FQGNSA. The CDR3 spans 14 residues. CDR3 sequence reads: CASSSGDRGVEQYF. CDR3 nucleotide sequence: TGTGCCAGCAGCTCGGGGGACAGGGGGGTCGAGCAGTACTTC.

The genes are TRBV19 and TRBJ2-3; D gene unclear. The CDR3 sequence is 14 residues long. Germline V gene lookup returns CDR1 LNHDA and CDR2 SQIVND (reference sequence). Between the trimmed V and J ends, which lost 4 bases and 4 bases, there was a span of 12 bases. CDR3 loop: CASSRLGPPDTQYF. The CDR3 nucleotides are TGTGCCAGTAGTAGGTTAGGCCCCCCAGATACGCAGTATTTT.

The chain is built from TRBV10-3 and TRBJ1-3; D not resolved. V lost 2 bases to trimming and J lost 9 bases, with 11 bases between them. This CDR3 has 13 residues. Germline CDR1 and CDR2: ENHRY and SYGVKD. The CDR3 here is CAISEGPGGTIYF. The CDR3 DNA sequence: TGTGCCATCAGTGAGGGGCCTGGTGGCACCATATATTTT.

The genes are TRBV10-3 and TRBJ2-2, with unresolved D. CDR3 length equals 15 residues. Germline V gene lookup returns CDR1 ENHRY and CDR2 SYGVKD. Trimming shortened V by 2 bases and J by 5 bases, and 12 bases separated the two germline ends. CDR3: CAISESMGRTGELFF. The CDR3 coding sequence is TGTGCCATCAGTGAGAGTATGGGTCGGACCGGGGAGCTGTTTTTT.

The chain carries TRBV10-3 and TRBJ2-2, with a possible D match to TRBD2 (6 bases). CDR1 and CDR2 (germline): ENHRY, SYGVKD. Trimming left V 4 bases short and J 5 bases short, with 23 bases between. The CDR3 spans 18 residues. CDR3 residues: CAISGGEVGSAQTGELFF. The CDR3 DNA follows: TGTGCCATCAGTGGGGGGGAGGTCGGGTCGGCTCAAACCGGGGAGCTGTTTTTT.

The chain joins TRBV5-1 to TRBJ2-1, with unresolved D. This CDR3 region has 14 residues. Trimming stripped 4 bases from V and 1 base from J, with 9 bases between. The germline gives CDR1 SGHRS, CDR2 YFSETQ. The CDR3 protein is CASSQSVSYNEQFF. The CDR3 region has the DNA TGCGCCAGCAGCCAAAGTGTTTCCTACAATGAGCAGTTCTTC.

V and J are TRBV4-1 and TRBJ2-3; D gene ambiguous. The V end was cut by 2 bases, the J end by 4 bases, with 10 bases between. Germline assignment: CDR1 MGHRA and CDR2 YSYEKL. This CDR3 has 14 amino acids. This chain's CDR3 is CASSQPSKSDTQYF. Here the CDR3 DNA reads TGCGCCAGCAGCCAACCCTCGAAGTCAGATACGCAGTATTTT.

This rearrangement joins TRBV2 to TRBJ2-3; TRBD2 matches 11 bases. The CDR3 is 15 residues long. Germline V gene data show CDR1 as SNHLY and CDR2 as FYNNEI. Trimming took 6 bases from V and 0 from J; bases not matched to a gene: 2. The CDR3 DNA reads as TGTGCCAGCAGGTCTAGCGGGAGGAGCACAGATACGCAGTATTTT. This codes for CASRSSGRSTDTQYF.

CDR3 sequence: CASRLGNTGELFF. The DNA for the CDR3 is TGTGCCAGCAGGCTCGGGAACACCGGGGAGCTGTTTTTT. V is TRBV27 and J is TRBJ2-2; D unclear. The germline V gene has CDR1 MNHEY and CDR2 SMNVEV (reference sequence). There are 13 residues in the CDR3. Between the trimmed V and J ends, which lost 6 bases and 1 base, there was a span of 6 bases.

V is TRBV18 and J is TRBJ2-7; perhaps TRBD1 as D (5 bases). The germline V gene has CDR1 KGHSH and CDR2 LQKENI. The germline V and J ends were trimmed by 2 bases and 5 bases, with 10 bases remaining between them. This CDR3 has 13 residues. DNA of the CDR3: TGTGCCAGCTCACCAAGTACAGGCAACGAGCAGTACTTC. Translating gives CASSPSTGNEQYF.

This chain joins TRBV6-5 and TRBJ2-3; the D gene is possibly TRBD2 (6 bases). The germline V gene encodes CDR1 MNHEY and CDR2 SVGAGI. V lost 0 bases and J lost 3, with 10 bases in between. The CDR3 consists of 15 residues. CDR3 loop: CASSYSNRETDTQYF. CDR3 coding DNA: TGTGCCAGCAGTTACTCGAACCGGGAGACAGATACGCAGTATTTT.

The V gene is TRBV27, the J gene TRBJ2-4; 8 bases match TRBD2. The CDR3 contains 16 residues. V lost 3 bases, J lost 3 bases, and 7 bases stayed unmatched. In germline, CDR1 is MNHEY, CDR2 SMNVEV (reference sequence). Written as DNA, the CDR3 is TGTGCCAGCAGTTTGGCGGGAGGAGAAGGCAAAAACATTCAGTACTTC. Amino acids: CASSLAGGEGKNIQYF.

The chain combines TRBV4-1 with TRBJ2-1, with D perhaps matching TRBD2 (6 bases). Trimming took off 5 bases at V and 4 bases at J, with 12 bases between the two ends. The CDR3 runs to 14 residues. The V gene's germline CDR1 is MGHRA and CDR2 YSYEKL. In nucleotides, the CDR3 is TGCGCCAGCAGCACTATAGCGGAATACAATGAGCAGTTCTTC. Its translation: CASSTIAEYNEQFF.

The table lists this clone with a few counts. The CDR3 loop reads CASSQSGSSYEQYF. CDR3 sequence (DNA): TGTGCCAGCAGCCAGAGCGGGAGTAGCTACGAGCAGTACTTC. The V call is TRBV13, the J call TRBJ2-7; 8 bases line up with TRBD2. Germline V CDR1 and CDR2: PRHDT, FYEKMQ (reference sequence). The CDR3 covers 14 residues. With 5 bases clipped from V and 3 bases from J, the junction kept 6 bases outside the gene matches.

This clone was seen only a few times. The chain has TRBV5-4 and TRBJ2-7; 7 bases fit TRBD1. V shed 5 bases and J 6 bases; nucleotides not matched to a gene: 5. Germline CDR1 reads SGHNT; CDR2 reads YYREEE (reference sequence). The CDR3 has 12 residues. CDR3 residues: CASRRGPSEQYF. The CDR3 DNA follows: TGTGCCAGCAGGAGGGGGCCCTCCGAGCAGTACTTC.

Only one count was recorded for this clone. The chain is built from TRBV28 and TRBJ1-4; D remains ambiguous. The length of the CDR3 is 11 residues. V lost 6 bases and J 11 bases, leaving 10 bases between the germline ends. Germline V gene sequence: CDR1 MDHEN, CDR2 SYDVKM. The CDR3 here is CASRLGTKLFF. DNA for the CDR3: TGTGCCAGCAGACTTGGCACTAAACTGTTTTTT. The variable domain in full, with the rest retrieved from reference TRBV28 and TRBJ1-4, is DVKVTQSSRYLVKRTGEKVFLECVQDMDHENMFWYRQDPGLGLRLIYFSYDVKMKEKGDIPEGYSVSREKKERFSLILESASTNQTSMYLCASRLGTKLFFGSGTQLSVL.

CDR3: CASRGTGGTFF. CDR3 bases: TGTGCCAGCAGAGGGACAGGAGGGACTTTCTTT. The chain carries TRBV6-5 and TRBJ1-1; 8 bases fit TRBD1. V lost 6 bases to trimming and J lost 12 bases; unmatched junction nucleotides: 6. The CDR3 sequence is 11 residues long. Per germline, CDR1 MNHEY and CDR2 SVGAGI.

This clone was observed a single time. The chain combines TRBV7-9 with TRBJ1-1, with D uncertain. The CDR3 consists of 11 residues. Germline CDR1 SEHNR, CDR2 FQNEAQ (reference sequence). Trimming took 7 bases from V and 7 from J, leaving 10 bases between them. CDR3 protein: CASNPSGEAFF. The CDR3 DNA reads TGTGCCAGCAATCCTTCAGGTGAAGCTTTCTTT.

The rearrangement joins TRBV6-5 to TRBJ2-1; D unclear. The V end lost 4 bases, the J end lost 7 bases, and 8 bases lay between the germline ends. The CDR3 has 12 amino acids. The germline CDR1 and CDR2 sequences are MNHEY and SVGAGI. The CDR3 coding sequence is TGTGCCAGCAGTTTAGACCGGAATGAGCAGTTCTTC. This codes for CASSLDRNEQFF.

This rearrangement joins TRBV27 to TRBJ2-7; D gene unclear. CDR3 length: 13 amino acids. Germline V CDR1 and CDR2: MNHEY, SMNVEV (reference sequence). With 5 bases removed from V and 3 bases from J, the gap between germline ends came to 11 bases. CDR3 in amino acids: CASSPASRYEQYF. The CDR3, as DNA: TGTGCCAGCAGTCCCGCCTCTCGCTACGAGCAGTACTTC.